This T cell receptor beta chain emerged from a study of blood T cell repertoires in COVID-19. Here immunoSEQ multiplex PCR was the method, and the copy in TCRdb shows in-frame clones only, minus some. The table shows under 350,000 clones, with 80% to 90% occurring only once. The sequenced material came from peripheral blood. This clonotype was obtained from a woman in her 70s with acute or convalescent COVID-19.

CDR3 sequence reads: CASSQDGTGGARSPLHF. CDR3 in DNA: TGTGCCAGCAGCCAAGATGGGACAGGGGGCGCACGGTCACCCCTCCACTTT. The J gene is TRBJ1-6, the V gene TRBV14; 12 bases agree with TRBD1. Germline V lookup: CDR1 SGHDN, CDR2 FVKESK. The CDR3 covers 17 residues. The junction had 7 bases not matched to a gene; V was cut back by 0 bases and J by 10 bases.